This T cell receptor beta chain originates from a study of T cell responses to AZD1222 COVID-19 vaccine. Method: immunoSEQ multiplex PCR; TCRdb's copy keeps in-frame clones and lacks some. Here the sample spans some 150,000 clones, roughly 87% being singletons. Details on this clone: The antigen remains undetermined.

Trimming took off 4 bases at V and 4 bases at J, with 10 bases between the two ends. The CDR3 extends over 13 amino acids. CDR1 LGHDT and CDR2 YNNKEL come from the germline V gene (reference sequence). Whole-study results and caveats: Sampling captured repertoires only after the peak T cell response. Females made up more of the donors, who were largely white British, and clonal diversity may have come out too low. Two AZD1222 doses significantly raised spike-specific TCR breadth and depth over controls. Reportedly, nearly half the spike-specific TCRs target unmutated variant regions.

The chain couples TRBV3-1 (or the pseudogene TRBV3-2) to TRBJ1-1; perhaps TRBD1 as D (5 bases). The sequences come from peripheral blood, collected 28 days after the second dose of the MenACWY control vaccine. This TCR came from an adult who received the MenACWY meningococcal vaccine as a control. The CDR3 loop is CASSLRGGTEAFF. The CDR3 coding sequence is TGTGCCAGCAGCCTCCGGGGGGGCACTGAAGCTTTCTTT.